Reported below is one T cell receptor (beta chain). Clones were read by immunoSEQ multiplex PCR, and TCRdb kept only the in-frame ones, dropping some. The sample carries fewer than 130,000 clones, under 80% recorded once. The data were obtained in a study of blood T cell repertoires in COVID-19. V trimming: 2 bases; J trimming: 8 bases; junction bases outside the gene matches: 5. CDR3 length: 13 amino acids. Germline CDR1 is MDHEN and CDR2 is SYDVKM. Material for sequencing was peripheral blood. This rearrangement joins TRBV28 to TRBJ1-2; 7 bases agree with TRBD1. The source of this sequence is a man aged 65-85 years with active or convalescent COVID-19. As DNA, the CDR3 is TGTGCCAGCAGTTTAATGACAGGGATAGGCTACACCTTC. It is translated as CASSLMTGIGYTF.